A single sample gave rise to the 9 T cell receptor beta chains below, sequenced in a study of shared clonotypes between healthy human individuals. The protocol was immunoSEQ multiplex PCR, while the TCRdb copy is restricted to in-frame clones and leaves out a portion. The data show 1,400,000 or so clones, approximately 98.5% seen once. Sequenced material: naive CD4+ T cells sorted from blood. Subset in this sample: CD45RA+ positively selected. These receptors originate from a man under 40 in good health.

The chain joins TRBV5-1 to TRBJ1-2, with D hard to call. The CDR3 totals 16 residues. The V gene's germline CDR1 is SGHRS and CDR2 YFSETQ. V shed 0 bases and J shed 6 bases, with 18 bases lying between them. The DNA for the CDR3 is TGCGCCAGCAGCTTGGTAGCCCCCGGACCCACACATGGCTACACCTTC. Its protein is CASSLVAPGPTHGYTF.

CDR3 sequence (DNA): TGTGCCAGCAGCCCGCGACAGGGCTACTACGAGCAGTACTTC. As protein: CASSPRQGYYEQYF. V is TRBV5-4 and J is TRBJ2-7, with 7 bases lining up with TRBD1. With V trimmed by 4 bases and J by 3 bases, 7 bases remained unmatched. The CDR3 loop spans 14 amino acids. The germline V gene has CDR1 SGHNT and CDR2 YYREEE (reference sequence).

The chain recombines TRBV18 with TRBJ1-3; D might be TRBD1 (6 bases). The CDR3 is 15 amino acids. CDR1 is KGHSH, CDR2 LQKENI, per germline. V shed 3 bases and J shed 4 bases, with 13 bases lying between them. The CDR3 DNA reads as TGTGCCAGCTCACCGTCGCAGGGGCCAGGAAACACCATATATTTT. As protein: CASSPSQGPGNTIYF.

This chain connects TRBV7-9 to TRBJ2-7, with 9 bases lining up with TRBD2. The V gene's germline CDR1 is SEHNR and CDR2 FQNEAQ (reference sequence). This CDR3 has 15 amino acids. Trimming removed 1 base from V and 4 bases from J; junction bases left unmatched: 5. In nucleotides, the CDR3 is TGTGCCAGCAGCTTAGGCCGCGGGAGGGTATACGAGCAGTACTTC. Protein product: CASSLGRGRVYEQYF. Full variable domain (missing parts from reference TRBV7-9 and TRBJ2-7): DTGVSQNPRHKITKRGQNVTFRCDPISEHNRLYWYRQTLGQGPEFLTYFQNEAQLEKSRLLSDRFSAERPKGSFSTLEIQRTEQGDSAMYLCASSLGRGRVYEQYFGPGTRLTVT.

The chain has TRBV30 and TRBJ1-2, with no clear D. CDR1 is GTSNPN, CDR2 SVGIG, per germline (reference sequence). V was shortened by 3 bases and J by 4 bases, with 12 bases between the two germline ends. The CDR3 spans 13 residues. This CDR3 is CAWRPGFAYGYTF. CDR3 bases: TGTGCCTGGAGGCCGGGGTTTGCCTATGGCTACACCTTC.

J is TRBJ2-3 and V is TRBV7-6; D gene unclear. This CDR3 spans 13 amino acids. CDR1 SGHVS and CDR2 FNYEAQ come from the germline V gene. The CDR3 coding sequence is TGTGCTAGTCTAGGGTATTCAGCAGATACGCAGTATTTT. This translates into CASLGYSADTQYF.

The V call is TRBV7-2, the J call TRBJ2-1; 7 bases match TRBD1. This CDR3 is 15 amino acids long. CDR1 and CDR2 (germline): SGHTA, FQGNSA. V lost 7 bases to trimming and J lost 16 bases; unmatched junction nucleotides: 22. For the CDR3, the DNA is TGTGCCAGCAACCTCGAAGACAGGGAACGCCTAGAACGTTTCTTC. Translated, it gives CASNLEDRERLERFF.

The chain uses TRBV6-1 and TRBJ2-7; no reliable D call. The CDR3 totals 13 residues. The germline CDR1 and CDR2 sequences are MNHNS and SASEGT. V was shortened by 2 bases and J by 4 bases, with 9 bases between the two germline ends. CDR3 amino acids: CASSENFAYEQYF. The CDR3 coding sequence is TGTGCCAGCAGTGAAAACTTTGCGTACGAGCAGTACTTC.

V gene TRBV28 combines with J gene TRBJ1-2; 12 bases are shared with TRBD1. J gave up 3 bases and V 7 bases, and 6 bases lay outside the gene matches. CDR1 and CDR2 from the germline V gene are MDHEN and SYDVKM. The CDR3 is 15 residues long. The CDR3 spells CASNWGQGADYGYTF. CDR3 bases: TGTGCCAGCAACTGGGGACAGGGGGCCGACTATGGCTACACCTTC.